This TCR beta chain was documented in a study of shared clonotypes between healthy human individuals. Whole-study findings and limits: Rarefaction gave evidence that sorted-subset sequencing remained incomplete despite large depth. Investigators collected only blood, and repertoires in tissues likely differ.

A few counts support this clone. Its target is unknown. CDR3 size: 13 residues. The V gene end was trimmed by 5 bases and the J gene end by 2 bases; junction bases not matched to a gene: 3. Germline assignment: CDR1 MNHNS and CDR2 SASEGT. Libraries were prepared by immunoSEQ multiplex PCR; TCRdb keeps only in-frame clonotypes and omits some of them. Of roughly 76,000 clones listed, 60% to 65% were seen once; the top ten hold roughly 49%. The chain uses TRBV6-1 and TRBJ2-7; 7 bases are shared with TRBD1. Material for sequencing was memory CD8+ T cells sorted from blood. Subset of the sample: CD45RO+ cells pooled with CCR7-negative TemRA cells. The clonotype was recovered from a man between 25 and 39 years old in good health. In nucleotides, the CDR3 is TGTGCCAGCAGTATTGACAGGGCCTACGAGCAGTACTTC. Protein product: CASSIDRAYEQYF.